This TCR beta chain was obtained from a study of CD8+CD57+ T cells in acquired aplastic anemia (dated by TCRdb to between 2017 and 2018). Context from the whole study: Extracted DNA from sorted CD4+ and CD8+ cells averaged around 3.3 ug, ranging from roughly 0.17 to 27.4 ug. CD8+CD57+ expansion was defined as frequency above the mean frequency observed in healthy subjects.

Genomic DNA was used as template for profiling of TCR beta VDJ combinations and CDR3 sequences. An Illumina HiSeq 2000 was the platform used for TCR repertoire sequencing. Turning to the authors' computational methods: TRBV/TRBJ rearrangement plots, CDR3 size and DJ length profiles, and Simpson's diversity index were used to evaluate the repertoires. Whichever DNA sequence was most abundant in the deep sequencing data was defined as the immunodominant clone. CDR3 amino acid sequences were screened for sharing across subjects and were compared with published repertoires and the VDJdb database. The public reads were quality trimmed at Q25 with fastp and then assembled into clones with MiXCR by TCRdb, keeping productive beta chains. Rows are combined by CDR3 protein, so each entry shows the most common genes and DNA. The authors' filters were not applied to this entry. This sample is represented by approximately 260,000 distinct CDR3 sequences; approximately 80% of them were singletons. The top ten hold 40% to 55% of the sample.

General conclusions and limits of the study: Although 25 to 30 CD8+ CDR3 sequences were shared by patients and controls, these sequences appeared highly expressed in patients and within the immunodominant clones of patients. Patients and healthy controls showed no significant difference in CD8+ Simpson's diversity (P=0.060).

Patients chosen for sequencing had shown expansion of CD8+CD57+ cells by flow cytometry. Every patient had severe acquired aplastic anemia, diagnosed using the International Study of Aplastic Anemia and Agranulocytosis and Camitta criteria. No therapy had been received by the patients at the time of blood sampling. In the study, sorted CD4+ and CD8+ blood T cells from patients with severe aplastic anemia and from healthy subjects underwent deep sequencing of TCR repertoires. Patients were enrolled in the USA under clinicaltrials.gov protocols 00001620, 01623167, 00001397, 00071045, 00081523 and 00961064. Ficoll-Paque density gradient centrifugation was used to isolate peripheral blood mononuclear cells. Before DNA extraction, CD4+ and CD8+ T cells were sorted with FACS or magnetic beads. CDR1 and CDR2 are read off the germline V gene as SGHTA and FQGTGA. From cysteine to phenylalanine, the CDR3 is 16 amino acids long. Only CDR3 DNA remains: 48 bases, in frame from the first base. V is cut by 2 bases and J by 8 bases, and the space between the germline ends is 21 bases.

Details on this clonotype: Its cognate antigen has yet to be identified. The record has no base qualities; no much larger clone is one base away.

Rearrangement joined TRBV7-3 to TRBJ1-2; TRBD1 is a weak D gene call, 5 bases matching. This receptor was obtained from a human donor with aplastic anemia. Sequencing used sorted CD4+, CD8+, or CD8+CD57+ T cells (not recorded which) from PBMCs. The bases are TGTGCCAGCAGCTTAGAACTGGGAGAGGACACCGAAGGCTACACCTTC. Its amino acids are CASSLELGEDTEGYTF.